The text below deals with one T cell receptor beta chain. Its antigen is not yet known. Base quality data are lacking; no much larger clone is found one base away. Taken from cysteine to phenylalanine, the CDR3 has 14 residues. Only CDR3 DNA is held: 42 bases, read in frame from base 1. V and J lose 6 bases and 4 bases, and a span of 13 bases separates them. Looking up the germline V gene (reference sequence) yields CDR1 LNHDA and CDR2 SQIVND. At one collaborating source in Seattle, patients were enrolled during active infection and were followed longitudinally through the course of disease. Whole blood was collected in K2EDTA tubes by collaborating institutions according to the institutions' own protocols. For TCRbeta analysis, collaborators shipped samples as frozen whole blood, isolated PBMCs, or DNA extracted from either of those sample types. TCRbeta CDR3 regions were amplified from genomic DNA by means of the immunoSEQ Assay, a bias-controlled multiplex PCR. The authors' pipeline ran thus. The number of nucleated cells in each sample was estimated by amplification of reference gene primers within the assay. To quantify the absolute abundance of each unique TCRbeta CDR3 rearrangement, sequence reads were collapsed and filtered. For each sample, productive Simpson clonality was calculated by taking the square root of Simpson's diversity index across productive rearrangements. Not all clones reach the TCRdb copy of this immuneACCESS table, which keeps in-frame sequences only. Checked studies attribute under half of the gap to unresolved V genes and leave the rest unexplained. The V and J calls and clone size were taken over from that table, and D and trimming were inferred from the DNA. Across this sample there are 65,000 or so clones, with over 70% seen only once. Approximately 10% of the sample is taken by the ten largest.

These data belong to a study of blood T cell repertoires in COVID-19 (TCRdb year 2020). For the wider study: Samples covering the acute and convalescent phases of COVID-19 were provided by collaborators in the United States, Italy and Spain. The prospective study material was composed of cDNA or gDNA derived from T cells, B-cell-depleted T cells, or PBMCs. Subjects who had been exposed to COVID-19, were actively infected with it, or had recovered from it provided the deeply sampled blood TCRbeta repertoires that made up the dataset. The repertoires were released in a freely available public database intended as a resource for research on the immune response to SARS-CoV-2. Samples came from the ongoing ImmuneRACE study (first 160 participants) plus 1,254 subjects from 6 global collaborators. Nearly every sample came with metadata listing a de-identified subject ID, COVID-19 status, age in years and sex. HLA class I and class II types, where available, came from metadata supplied by the sample provider rather than from assay-based typing.

The investigation overall reported the following: Clinical and demographic metadata were provided uncurated, with the amount varying by source and participant.

This receptor was identified in a man between 25 and 39 years old with COVID-19, enrolled during active disease. The specimen was peripheral blood. The rearranged chain carries TRBV19 and TRBJ1-3; a tentative D call is TRBD1 (6 bases match). The CDR3 sequence is CASSPLQGGNTIYF. In nucleotides, the sequence is TGTGCCAGTAGCCCCTTACAGGGCGGAAACACCATATATTTT.